The 10 T cell receptor beta chains below all came from one sample that was sequenced in a study of T cells in localized non-small cell lung cancer. Produced via immunoSEQ multiplex PCR; TCRdb's table is partial and in-frame only. The sample holds roughly 2,200 clones, 25% to 30% seen once. The specimen was lung tumor tissue, collected before any cancer treatment. These receptors all stem from a man aged 35 to 69 with stage II lung adenocarcinoma.

This clone appeared a single time. The V call is TRBV18, the J call TRBJ1-5; D is undetermined. Trimming removed 3 bases at V and 3 bases at J, with 6 bases between. Germline loops: CDR1 KGHSH, CDR2 LQKENI. The CDR3 has 13 residues. The CDR3 reads CASSPGDNQPQHF. The CDR3 coding sequence is TGTGCCAGCTCACCGGGTGACAATCAGCCCCAGCATTTT.

The chain has TRBV9 and TRBJ1-2, with 9 bases identical to TRBD1. This CDR3 comprises 14 residues. The J segment lost 3 bases and the V segment lost 5 bases, leaving 5 bases of the junction unmatched. Germline V lookup: CDR1 SGDLS, CDR2 YYNGEE. The chain's CDR3 is CASSYWTGDYGYTF. CDR3 coding DNA: TGTGCCAGCAGTTATTGGACAGGGGACTATGGCTACACCTTC.

This clone was picked up a small number of times. CDR3 region: CASKGQGTGNEQFF. The CDR3 nucleotides are TGCGCCAGCAAAGGACAGGGAACGGGCAATGAGCAGTTCTTC. The chain recombines TRBV10-2 with TRBJ2-1; 8 bases align to TRBD1. Germline V gene lookup returns CDR1 WSHSY and CDR2 SAAADI. This CDR3 comprises 14 residues. V was clipped by 7 bases and J by 6 bases; unmatched bases: 8.

This clone is medium-sized in the sample. The V and J genes are TRBV11-3 and TRBJ2-5; D gene uncertain. The germline gives CDR1 SGHNT, CDR2 YENEEA. Deletions cut 3 bases from V and 5 bases from J, with 16 bases between. This CDR3 is built from 15 residues. The CDR3 region has the DNA TGTGCCAGCAGCTTGTGGGGTAGGGTAGTGGAGACCCAGTACTTC. This codes for CASSLWGRVVETQYF. The entire variable domain, with the rest obtained from reference TRBV11-3 and TRBJ2-5, is as follows: EAGVVQSPRYKIIEKKQPVAFWCNPISGHNTLYWYLQNLGQGPELLIRYENEEAVDDSQLPKDRFSAERLKGVDSTLKIQPAELGDSAVYLCASSLWGRVVETQYFGPGTRLLVL.

J is TRBJ2-1 and V is TRBV19; tentative D call: TRBD2 (7 bases). The CDR3 loop spans 14 amino acids. V lost 10 bases and J lost 7, with 20 bases in between. CDR1 is LNHDA and CDR2 is SQIVND in the germline V gene (reference sequence). The CDR3 region is CATQRGGGRNEQFF. The CDR3 DNA reads TGTGCCACCCAAAGGGGGGGAGGGAGGAATGAGCAGTTCTTC.

This clone is deemed medium-sized. The chain recombines TRBV11-3 with TRBJ2-4; D possibly corresponds to TRBD1 (5 bases). This CDR3 is 14 amino acids long. Trimming took off 6 bases at V and 4 bases at J, with 13 bases between the two ends. Germline V gene data show CDR1 as SGHNT and CDR2 as YENEEA. The CDR3 sequence: CASSGAARKNIQYF. The CDR3 nucleotides read TGTGCCAGCAGTGGGGCAGCGAGAAAAAACATTCAGTACTTC.

This clone is judged hyperexpanded. The V call is TRBV6-8, the J call TRBJ2-1; TRBD2 aligns across 10 bases. Germline lookup yields CDR1 MNHGY and CDR2 SAAAGT. Trimming cost V 7 bases and J 0 bases; bases outside gene matches: 6. This CDR3 has 16 residues. The CDR3 DNA reads as TGTGCCAGCAACTTCCAGCGGGGGGGCTCCTACAATGAGCAGTTCTTC. Its translation is CASNFQRGGSYNEQFF.

The V gene is TRBV5-1, the J gene TRBJ2-4, with 7 bases fitting TRBD2. The CDR3 spans 15 residues. Unmatched junction bases numbered 11, after V lost 4 bases and J lost 7 bases. CDR1 SGHRS and CDR2 YFSETQ come from the germline V gene. For the CDR3, the DNA is TGCGCCAGCAGCCCGGGGGGAGCAGGGCGGAACATTCAGTACTTC. It translates to CASSPGGAGRNIQYF. Using reference TRBV5-1 and TRBJ2-4 for the parts outside the CDR3, the full variable domain is KAGVTQTPRYLIKTRGQQVTLSCSPISGHRSVSWYQQTPGQGLQFLFEYFSETQRNKGNFPGRFSGRQFSNSRSEMNVSTLELGDSALYLCASSPGGAGRNIQYFGAGTRLSVL.

This clone showed up just a few times. This chain connects TRBV6-8 to TRBJ2-3; 11 nucleotides match TRBD1. This CDR3 region has 16 residues. The V gene end was trimmed by 5 bases and the J gene end by 4 bases; junction bases not matched to a gene: 8. The germline gives CDR1 MNHGY, CDR2 SAAAGT. Here the CDR3 DNA reads TGTGCCAGCAGTGATCGACCGGGACAGGGGGCAGATACGCAGTATTTT. Its protein product is CASSDRPGQGADTQYF.

The table lists this clone with a few counts. DNA for the CDR3: TGCGCCAGCAGCCGATCGGACAGGGACAACACCGGGGAGCTGTTTTTT. Translated, it gives CASSRSDRDNTGELFF. The chain links TRBV4-1 to TRBJ2-2, with 8 bases that match TRBD1. The CDR3 is 16 amino acids. The J segment lost 2 bases and the V segment lost 4 bases, leaving 6 bases of the junction unmatched. The germline CDR1 and CDR2 sequences are MGHRA and YSYEKL.